This record covers a single TCR beta chain. The antigen remains undetermined. The CDR3 covers 12 residues. V was clipped by 6 bases and J by 4 bases, with 7 bases between them. Germline-derived CDR1 and CDR2 are MDHEN and SYDVKM. The data originate from a study of shared clonotypes between healthy human individuals. Study-wide results and caveats: Sequencing depth was expected to affect clonotype sharing among donors. Large depth notwithstanding, sorted-subset sequencing proved incomplete by rarefaction.

Healthy HIV-negative adults without recent acute infections or vaccinations served as donors. Some clones are missing from TCRdb's copy, which holds only in-frame ones; the method was immunoSEQ multiplex PCR. Among approximately 2.3 million clones listed, 93% were seen once. V gene TRBV28 combines with J gene TRBJ2-1; D tentatively fits TRBD1 or TRBD2 (5 bases each). Material for sequencing was naive CD4+ T cells from PBMCs. Documented subset: CD45RA+ positively selected. This sequence was found in a man younger than 35 in good health. Some clones in this sample may be carry-over from other donors' samples. The CDR3 DNA is TGTGCCAGCAGGGGGGAGTACAATGAGCAGTTCTTC. Its translation is CASRGEYNEQFF.